The clone carrying this T cell receptor (beta chain) was detected ten times or more. CDR3 length: 14 residues. Trimming shortened V by 4 bases and J by 4 bases, and 13 bases separated the two germline ends. Germline-derived CDR1 and CDR2 are SEHNR and FQNEAQ (reference sequence). The data belong to a study of identical twins. TCRdb re-called the 5' RACE reads through MiXCR, storing one row per CDR3 protein. The data contain 400,000 to 500,000 distinct CDR3 sequences, 18% of them singletons. The origin of this receptor is a middle-aged man in good health. Sequences were obtained from naive T cells sorted from blood. The gene calls are TRBV7-9 and TRBJ2-5, with D maybe TRBD1 (5 bases). CDR3 in DNA: TGTGCCAGCAGCTCGCTAGACAGCCTAGAGACCCAGTACTTC. Protein: CASSSLDSLETQYF.